This T cell receptor (beta chain) was recovered during a study of T cell responses to AZD1222 COVID-19 vaccine. Libraries were prepared by immunoSEQ multiplex PCR; TCRdb keeps only in-frame clonotypes and omits some of them. The sample has roughly 150,000 clones, 85% to 90% seen once. In germline, CDR1 is MNHEY, CDR2 SVGAGI. The CDR3 runs 14 residues. Trimming took off 2 bases at V and 2 bases at J, with 9 bases between the two ends. Sequencing was performed on peripheral blood, taken on day 0 of AZD1222 vaccination. V usage is TRBV6-5 and J usage is TRBJ2-5; D tentatively reads TRBD1 or TRBD2 (5 bases each). The sequence was obtained from an adult in good health. Here the CDR3 reads CASSYRDGQETQYF. CDR3 DNA: TGTGCCAGCAGTTACCGGGACGGACAAGAGACCCAGTACTTC.